These 20 T cell receptor beta chains came from one sample sequenced in a study of blood T cell repertoires in COVID-19. Generated by immunoSEQ multiplex PCR, the TCRdb table keeps only in-frame clones and is missing some. The data contain 350,000 to 450,000 clones, about 91% of them seen just once; the ten biggest clones take up under 2%. Sequencing input: peripheral blood. The receptors originated from a woman aged 40 to 50 with COVID-19, enrolled during active disease.

The rearrangement links TRBV6-6 to TRBJ1-5; TRBD1 aligns across 7 bases. J was trimmed by 7 bases and V by 6 bases; bases with no gene match: 18. The CDR3 is made up of 17 amino acids. Germline loops: CDR1 MNHNY, CDR2 SVGAGI (reference sequence). The CDR3 region has the DNA TGTGCCAGCAGCCGAAGACTGACAGGGTCGTTTGTGCAGCCCCAGCATTTT. It is translated as CASSRRLTGSFVQPQHF.

This chain joins TRBV9 and TRBJ2-3; 9 positions match TRBD2. This CDR3 is 15 amino acids long. V was pared by 0 bases and J by 8 bases, with 7 bases of the junction left unmatched. Germline CDR1 is SGDLS and CDR2 is YYNGEE. The CDR3 DNA reads TGTGCCAGCAGCGTAGAAGGCGGGAGGGCCGGTACGCAGTATTTT. Translated: CASSVEGGRAGTQYF. The full variable domain, with the rest looked up from reference TRBV9 and TRBJ2-3, is DSGVTQTPKHLITATGQRVTLRCSPRSGDLSVYWYQQSLDQGLQFLIQYYNGEERAKGNILERFSAQQFPDLHSELNLSSLELGDSALYFCASSVEGGRAGTQYFGPGTRLTVL.

This clone has a handful of counts. The chain has TRBV9 and TRBJ2-7; 8 nucleotides line up with TRBD1. CDR3 length equals 14 residues. V shed 3 bases and J 6 bases; nucleotides not matched to a gene: 8. Germline V CDR1 and CDR2: SGDLS, YYNGEE. CDR3 protein: CASSERTGLSEQYF. CDR3 DNA: TGTGCCAGCAGCGAGCGGACAGGGCTCTCCGAGCAGTACTTC.

The chain employs TRBV7-9 and TRBJ1-1; a weak D match, TRBD1 (6 bases). This CDR3 spans 16 amino acids. V was shortened by 2 bases and J by 3 bases, with 16 bases between the two germline ends. The germline CDR1 and CDR2 sequences are SEHNR and FQNEAQ (reference sequence). CDR3: CASSLSRGRWDTEAFF. CDR3 in DNA: TGTGCCAGCAGCTTATCGCGGGGGCGCTGGGACACTGAAGCTTTCTTT.

This clone was recorded once. V usage is TRBV18 and J usage is TRBJ1-1, with 7 positions matching TRBD1. CDR3 size: 15 residues. Germline loops: CDR1 KGHSH, CDR2 LQKENI. With 6 bases clipped from V and 3 bases from J, the junction kept 10 bases outside the gene matches. The CDR3 nucleotides are TGTGCCAGCTCCCCGAGAGGGGGCGTCGACACTGAAGCTTTCTTT. This gives the protein CASSPRGGVDTEAFF.

J is TRBJ1-5 and V is TRBV27; possibly TRBD1 for D (5 bases). The CDR3 totals 20 residues. Trimming stripped 7 bases from V and 4 bases from J, with 32 bases between. Germline V gene lookup returns CDR1 MNHEY and CDR2 SMNVEV (reference sequence). Here the CDR3 DNA reads TGTGCCAGCATTTTTGGGGTCGAGGGACTCCGAAAGCTCGATAATCAGCCCCAGCATTTT. Protein: CASIFGVEGLRKLDNQPQHF.

The chain recombines TRBV5-1 with TRBJ1-2; 7 bases line up with TRBD1. This CDR3 is 11 amino acids long. V was pared by 4 bases and J by 7 bases, with 1 base of the junction left unmatched. Germline V gives CDR1 SGHRS, CDR2 YFSETQ. This CDR3 is CASSGTAGYTF. The CDR3 DNA follows: TGCGCCAGCAGCGGGACAGCTGGCTACACCTTC.

V and J are TRBV25-1 and TRBJ1-1, with 8 bases that match TRBD1. V lost 7 bases to trimming and J lost 0 bases; unmatched junction nucleotides: 4. There are 14 residues in the CDR3. Germline V gives CDR1 MGHDK, CDR2 SYGVNS. The CDR3 reads CASTRQGLNTEAFF. Written as DNA, the CDR3 is TGTGCCAGCACTAGACAGGGGCTGAACACTGAAGCTTTCTTT. The full variable domain, in which reference TRBV25-1 and TRBJ1-1 provide the parts outside the CDR3, is EADIYQTPRYLVIGTGKKITLECSQTMGHDKMYWYQQDPGMELHLIHYSYGVNSTEKGDLSSESTVSRIRTEHFPLTLESARPSHTSQYLCASTRQGLNTEAFFGQGTRLTVV.

The chain links TRBV27 to TRBJ1-2, with unresolved D. The CDR3 totals 17 residues. The germline V gene encodes CDR1 MNHEY and CDR2 SMNVEV (reference sequence). Trimming pared 0 bases from V and 0 bases from J, leaving 14 bases between. CDR3 sequence reads: CASSLSVGRGTNYGYTF. In DNA form, the CDR3 reads TGTGCCAGCAGTTTATCGGTAGGGAGAGGAACTAACTATGGCTACACCTTC.

The gene calls are TRBV10-1 and TRBJ1-2; the D gene is possibly TRBD1 (5 bases). The CDR3 is 15 amino acids. V dropped 8 bases and J dropped 6 bases, with 22 bases sitting between them. Looked up from germline, CDR1 is WNHNN and CDR2 is SYGVQD (reference sequence). The CDR3 sequence is CASRRSTARTNGYTF. CDR3 coding DNA: TGCGCCAGCCGCCGATCGACAGCACGCACAAATGGCTACACCTTC.

Here the CDR3 reads CATSGYPNTGELFF. CDR3 coding DNA: TGTGCCACCAGCGGGTATCCGAACACCGGGGAGCTGTTTTTT. J is TRBJ2-2 and V is TRBV24-1; D gene uncertain. The V gene lost 7 bases and the J gene lost 0 bases, with 8 bases spanning the gap. This CDR3 region has 14 residues. CDR1 and CDR2 (germline): KGHDR, SFDVKD.

The chain joins TRBV11-2 to TRBJ1-2, with 7 bases lining up with TRBD1. With V trimmed by 5 bases and J by 6 bases, 9 bases remained unmatched. Germline V lookup: CDR1 SGHAT, CDR2 FQNNGV. The CDR3 is 14 residues long. The CDR3: CASSRNRGFDGYTF. For the CDR3, the DNA is TGTGCCAGCAGCAGAAACAGGGGATTTGATGGCTACACCTTC.

This clone was detected once. The rearrangement uses TRBV6-5 and TRBJ1-4; D is unresolved. Trimming shortened V by 6 bases and J by 7 bases, and 12 bases separated the two germline ends. Per the germline V gene, CDR1 is MNHEY and CDR2 is SVGAGI. The CDR3 is 13 residues long. DNA for the CDR3: TGTGCCAGCAGCGGACTGATAGCTGAAAAACTGTTTTTT. Encoded protein: CASSGLIAEKLFF.

This sequence joins TRBV19 and TRBJ1-6; TRBD1 is a possible D gene (5 bases). This CDR3 is built from 15 residues. Germline V lookup: CDR1 LNHDA, CDR2 SQIVND (reference sequence). V lost 3 bases and J 10 bases, leaving 16 bases between the germline ends. DNA for the CDR3: TGTGCCAGTAGTATTCTGGCCAGTGGGGCGTCACCCCTCCACTTT. This encodes CASSILASGASPLHF.

The rearrangement joins TRBV19 to TRBJ1-5; 8 bases fit TRBD1. V shed 8 bases and J 6 bases; nucleotides not matched to a gene: 9. The germline CDR1 and CDR2 sequences are LNHDA and SQIVND (reference sequence). The CDR3 has 14 amino acids. CDR3 DNA sequence: TGTGCCAGTCTCCTTCAGGGGGCAGGTCAGCCCCAGCATTTT. Its protein product is CASLLQGAGQPQHF.

The chain carries TRBV5-4 and TRBJ2-5; maybe TRBD2 (5 bases). This CDR3 is built from 18 residues. The V gene's germline CDR1 is SGHNT and CDR2 YYREEE (reference sequence). The ends were cut back, 4 bases at V and 9 bases at J, with 31 bases in the middle. The CDR3 spells CASSPLNRQGLSRGPQYF. The DNA for the CDR3 is TGTGCCAGCAGCCCCCTTAACAGACAAGGTCTGTCCCGAGGGCCCCAGTACTTC.

The gene calls are TRBV19 and TRBJ2-1; TRBD2 matches at 13 bases. V was pared by 0 bases and J by 5 bases, with 13 bases of the junction left unmatched. Per the germline V gene, CDR1 is LNHDA and CDR2 is SQIVND (reference sequence). CDR3 length: 20 residues. This CDR3 reads CASSIDLETSGRYLHNEQFF. DNA for the CDR3: TGTGCCAGTAGTATAGATCTTGAGACTAGCGGGAGGTACCTACACAATGAGCAGTTCTTC.

The sample holds one count of this clone. The chain carries TRBV6-2 or TRBV6-3 and TRBJ1-2; 7 bases line up with TRBD1. Trimming took 4 bases from V and 4 from J; bases not matched to a gene: 6. The CDR3 is made up of 14 amino acids. The germline V gene encodes CDR1 MNHEY and CDR2 SVGEGT. The CDR3, as DNA: TGTGCCAGCAGTTTCGCCGGGACAGCCTATGGCTACACCTTC. Protein sequence: CASSFAGTAYGYTF.

This chain connects TRBV5-4 to TRBJ1-1; 7 bases line up with TRBD1. Germline CDR1 is SGHNT and CDR2 is YYREEE (reference sequence). This CDR3 has 14 residues. Trimming took 4 bases from V and 3 from J; bases not matched to a gene: 6. The CDR3 here is CASSLPGGHTEAFF. CDR3 nucleotide sequence: TGTGCCAGCAGCCTACCAGGGGGACACACTGAAGCTTTCTTT.

The chain couples TRBV27 to TRBJ2-5, with 9 bases fitting TRBD1. V was pared by 1 base and J by 5 bases, with 5 bases of the junction left unmatched. Per germline, CDR1 MNHEY and CDR2 SMNVEV (reference sequence). This CDR3 is 15 amino acids long. The CDR3 sequence: CASSLLTGGRETQYF. The CDR3 DNA sequence: TGTGCCAGCAGTTTATTGACAGGGGGTAGGGAGACCCAGTACTTC.